This T cell receptor beta chain was recorded in a study of CD8 T cells in Susac syndrome. The RNA, about 0.45 to 1 ug, was put through reverse transcription using random hexamers. The amplification used immunoSEQ multiplex PCR on TCR beta CDR3; it spanned 54 Vbeta and 13 Jbeta. MiXCR was run by TCRdb on the immunoSEQ multiplex PCR reads, yielding one entry per CDR3 protein. The sample has tens of thousands of distinct CDR3 sequences; 90% to 95% are singletons. Sequencing targeted TCR beta in T cells from blood (CD8+ and CD4+). Healthy donors served as age- and sex-matched controls. CD8+ and CD4+ T cells were negatively isolated; TEMRA cells were FACS-enriched. Germline lookup yields CDR1 SGHDT and CDR2 YYEEEE. This CDR3 is 14 amino acids long. With V trimmed by 4 bases and J by 8 bases, 6 bases remained unmatched.

The sequenced sample was CD8+ T cells from PBMCs. The rearrangement joins TRBV5-6 to TRBJ1-6, with 7 bases identical to TRBD1. This TCR derives from a human donor in good health. CDR3 sequence: CASSPTGLDSPLHF. Written as DNA, the CDR3 is TGTGCCAGCAGCCCGACAGGGTTGGATTCACCCCTCCACTTT.